The present entry profiles one TCR beta chain with its context. It has no known antigen specificity. No much larger clone is present one base from it, and per-base qualities are unavailable. At diagnosis, peripheral blood, uninvolved tumor-adjacent lung and tumor were collected and were preserved as a mix of fresh-frozen and FFPE material. Blood samples were analyzed as peripheral blood mononuclear cells for TCR repertoire profiling. The record originates from a study of T cells in localized non-small cell lung cancer (dated by TCRdb to about 2020). At the level of the whole study: Comparing tumors with uninvolved tumor-adjacent lungs, the study looked at the T cell repertoires of approximately 240 patients with early-stage NSCLC. The mean age of the NSCLC patients was about 70 years, with 130 or so men and nearly 110 women. The cohort was made up of a few hundred treatment-naive NSCLC patients whose localized lung tumors had been resected.

Counted from cysteine to phenylalanine, this CDR3 has 14 amino acids. Only CDR3 DNA remains: 42 bases, in frame from the first base. A distance of 12 bases separates the germline ends of V and J, which lose 3 bases and 3 bases respectively. The CDR1 and CDR2 encoded by the germline V gene are WSHSY and SAAADI. TCR beta CDR3 regions were sequenced from DNA using the immunoSEQ Assay. The study's processing was this. To compute T cell density, TCR beta template counts were normalized to usable DNA, which was estimated by amplifying housekeeping genes. The preseqR package was used to estimate richness by extrapolating to 400,000 templates for PBMC samples and to 120,000 templates for tissue samples. Clonality was defined by subtracting Pielou's evenness from one. Tissue-enriched TCRs were identified through differential abundance testing performed on productive amino-acid clonotypes, with a minimum total count of 5 and an alpha of 0.1. The Jaccard Index and the Morisita Overlap Index were used to quantify repertoire overlap between compartments. GLIPH grouped TCR beta CDR3s together with public tetramer-defined viral CDR3s, and a viral motif had to include at least three viral sequences and also show V-gene enrichment. Entries here come from immuneACCESS through TCRdb and include only in-frame sequences with V and J called. Some clones fail to appear in such tables; in the studies checked, an unresolved V gene covers under half of the shortfall, and the cause of the remainder is unknown. V, J and clone size derive from that table, while D and trimming were established from the DNA sequence. For this sample there are roughly 13,000 clones; more than 75% appear just once. The ten largest make up roughly 28% of the sample.

Study-level results and caveats: A median of approximately 50 of the top 100 tumor clones turned up in the paired uninvolved adjacent lung, and some 28 of those clones also ranked among the top 100 of that same adjacent lung. Uninvolved tumor-adjacent lung showed the highest T cell clonality, higher than tumor, which suggests more focused antigenic responses in the adjacent lung. Because the study design was exploratory, TCR variables were selected using unadjusted p-values without false-discovery rate correction. Because multi-region tumor sequencing was not performed, intratumor heterogeneity could not be ruled out. Longer overall survival was associated with higher blood T cell density, whereas shorter survival was associated with higher adjacent-lung clonality.

The sequencing used peripheral blood, collected before any cancer treatment. The chain couples TRBV10-2 to TRBJ2-7, with TRBD1 tentatively as D gene (5 bases match). The TCR comes from a male donor aged 60 or over with stage I squamous cell lung carcinoma. The CDR3 here reads CASSEAGLNYEQYF. In nucleotides, the sequence is TGCGCCAGCAGTGAAGCAGGGCTTAACTACGAGCAGTACTTC.